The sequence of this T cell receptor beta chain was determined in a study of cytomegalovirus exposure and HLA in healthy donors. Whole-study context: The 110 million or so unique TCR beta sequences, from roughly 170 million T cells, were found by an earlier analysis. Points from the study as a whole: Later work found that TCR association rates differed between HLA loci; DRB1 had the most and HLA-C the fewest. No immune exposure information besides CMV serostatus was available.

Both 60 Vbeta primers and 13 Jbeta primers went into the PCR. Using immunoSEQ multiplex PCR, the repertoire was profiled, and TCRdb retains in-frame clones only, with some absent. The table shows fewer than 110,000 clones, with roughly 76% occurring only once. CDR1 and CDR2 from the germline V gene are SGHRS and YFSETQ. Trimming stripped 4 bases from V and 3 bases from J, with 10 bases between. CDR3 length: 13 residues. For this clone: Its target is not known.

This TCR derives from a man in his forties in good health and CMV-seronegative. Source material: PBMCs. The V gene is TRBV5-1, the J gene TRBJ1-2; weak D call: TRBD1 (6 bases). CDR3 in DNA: TGCGCCAGCAGCCCAGGGGAATACTATGGCTACACCTTC. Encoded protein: CASSPGEYYGYTF.